This is a list of T cell receptor beta chains from one sample in a study of cytomegalovirus exposure and HLA in healthy donors. The protocol was immunoSEQ multiplex PCR, while the TCRdb copy is restricted to in-frame clones and leaves out a portion. The sample holds more than 80,000 clones, more than 75% seen once. Sequencing was performed on PBMCs. These receptors all come from a man in his thirties or forties in good health and CMV-seropositive. Each CDR3 is given with its conserved first and last residue. D genes are given only for firm matches. Clone size appears in some rows only: once, few, many, or a class for an expanded clone.

J,size,V,D,DNA,CDR3
TRBJ2-7,NA,TRBV5-5,TRBD2,TGTGCCAGCAGCTCGGGACTAGCGGTCCCCGGGCGCCTTGGCGAGCAGTACTTC,CASSSGLAVPGRLGEQYF
TRBJ2-2,NA,TRBV2,NA,TGTGCCAGCAGCCGGGACTCCAGCTTAGGCACCGGGGAGCTGTTTTTT,CASSRDSSLGTGELFF
TRBJ2-1,NA,TRBV5-5,TRBD2,TGTGCCAGCAGCTTGGCCCCTTCGCGGGGGGACTACAATGAGCAGTTCTTC,CASSLAPSRGDYNEQFF
TRBJ2-5,once,TRBV11-2,TRBD1,TGTGCCAGCAGCTTAGGCCGGACAGGGATGGAGACCCAGTACTTC,CASSLGRTGMETQYF
TRBJ2-1,NA,TRBV28,TRBD1,TGTGCCAGCCAATACAGGGGGCGTACCTACAATGAGCAGTTCTTC,CASQYRGRTYNEQFF
TRBJ2-1,NA,TRBV11-3,TRBD2,TGTGCCAGCAGCTTAGGGGCGGGAGGCATTTCCGATGAGCAGTTCTTC,CASSLGAGGISDEQFF
TRBJ2-3,NA,TRBV6-5,NA,TGTGCCAGCAGGCTCCGCGGGGATACGCAGTATTTT,CASRLRGDTQYF
TRBJ2-5,NA,TRBV19,TRBD1,TGTGCCAGTACCGGACAGGGGGCTTGGGAGACCCAGTACTTC,CASTGQGAWETQYF
TRBJ2-1,NA,TRBV19,NA,TGTGCCAGTAGCCGGGACATTTACAATGAGCAGTTCTTC,CASSRDIYNEQFF
TRBJ2-2,few,TRBV5-8,TRBD2,TGTGCCAGCAGCATAGGGACTAGTCTTGCCACCGGGGAGCTGTTTTTT,CASSIGTSLATGELFF
TRBJ2-1,NA,TRBV9,TRBD2,TGTGCCAGCAGCGGGGGACTAGCGGGAGGTTCTGAGGTTGAGCAGTTCTTC,CASSGGLAGGSEVEQFF
TRBJ2-7,NA,TRBV19,TRBD2,TGTGCCAGTAGTATTTGGGCGCCCAGCGGGAGCTCCTACGAGCAGTACTTC,CASSIWAPSGSSYEQYF
TRBJ2-5,NA,TRBV5-1,NA,TGCGCCAGCAGCTTGGCCCTGCAGGCAGGGACCCAGTACTTC,CASSLALQAGTQYF
TRBJ2-1,few,TRBV21-1,NA,TGTGCCAGCAGCTTACTGGGACACCCCCTAATATATGAGCAGTTCTTC,CASSLLGHPLIYEQFF
TRBJ2-2,NA,TRBV28,TRBD2,TGTGCCAGCAGTTCGCCGACTAGCGGGAGATATACCGGGGAGCTGTTTTTT,CASSSPTSGRYTGELFF
TRBJ2-7,NA,TRBV29-1,TRBD1,TGCAGCGTTGAGACAGGGGGCTACGAGCAGTACTTC,CSVETGGYEQYF
TRBJ2-3,NA,TRBV7-2,TRBD1,TGTGCCAGCAGCTCTAGACCGGGACAGAGCACAGATACGCAGTATTTT,CASSSRPGQSTDTQYF
TRBJ2-2,NA,TRBV7-6,NA,TGTGCCAGCAGGTCGGGAACCTCGTCCGGGGAGCTGTTTTTT,CASRSGTSSGELFF
TRBJ2-5,NA,TRBV7-9,TRBD1,TGTGCCAGCAGCTTAGAGGGGGCCGGGGAGACCCAGTACTTC,CASSLEGAGETQYF
TRBJ2-7,NA,TRBV6-6,TRBD1,TGTGCCAGCAGGGCCCCAGGGGGTTACGAGCAGTACTTC,CASRAPGGYEQYF
TRBJ1-5,few,TRBV6-5,TRBD1,TGTGCCAGCAGTGGACAGGGTTTCGGCCAGCCCCAGCATTTT,CASSGQGFGQPQHF
TRBJ1-5,once,TRBV28,NA,TGTGCCAGCAGTTCTCTCACCGGGACACGGCTCCATCAGCCCCAGCATTTT,CASSSLTGTRLHQPQHF
TRBJ1-6,NA,TRBV5-1,TRBD1,TGCGCCAGCAGCGTGGACAGGAATAATTCACCCCTCCACTTT,CASSVDRNNSPLHF
TRBJ2-1,NA,TRBV19,TRBD2,TGTGCCAGTAGTTCCACCAGCGGGAGGCCTTGGGATGAGCAGTTCTTC,CASSSTSGRPWDEQFF
TRBJ1-5,NA,TRBV19,TRBD1,TGTGCCAGTAACACAGGGGGATCTAGCAATCAGCCCCAGCATTTT,CASNTGGSSNQPQHF
TRBJ1-2,NA,TRBV4-1,NA,TGCGCCAGCAGCCAAGAGGCGCAGCGGGGCTATGGCTACACCTTC,CASSQEAQRGYGYTF
TRBJ2-3,NA,TRBV9,TRBD2,TGTGCCAGCAGCGGATCTTCTAGCGGTGTAGTGAATACGCAGTATTTT,CASSGSSSGVVNTQYF
TRBJ1-1,NA,TRBV10-3,TRBD1,TGTGCCATCAGTGCCCGGGGACAGGGGGGAAACGGGAACACTGAAGCTTTCTTT,CAISARGQGGNGNTEAFF
TRBJ2-1,NA,TRBV15,NA,TGTGCCACCAGCAGAGAAGTCAGGGGTAATGAGCAGTTCTTC,CATSREVRGNEQFF
TRBJ2-7,NA,TRBV6-1,NA,TGTGCCAGCAGTGAAGACAGGGTACCCTACGAGCAGTACTTC,CASSEDRVPYEQYF
TRBJ1-5,NA,TRBV6-1,TRBD1,TGTGCCAGCAGGGGGGACAGGAAGGATCAGCCCCAGCATTTT,CASRGDRKDQPQHF
TRBJ2-3,once,TRBV7-2,NA,TGTGCCAGCAGCTTAGGTCCCGGAATAGCAATAGAGGGCACAGATACGCAGTATTTT,CASSLGPGIAIEGTDTQYF
TRBJ2-1,few,TRBV5-1,NA,TGCGCCAGCAGCCGGGGTAGGAGCTCCTACAATGAGCAGTTCTTC,CASSRGRSSYNEQFF
TRBJ2-6,NA,TRBV6-4,NA,TGTGCCAGCAGTGCAGACAGTAGCTCTGGGGCCAACGTCCTGACTTTC,CASSADSSSGANVLTF
TRBJ2-3,NA,TRBV30,TRBD1,TGTGCCTGGAGTTCCCCAGGGGGCGGGAATACGCAGTATTTT,CAWSSPGGGNTQYF
TRBJ1-2,NA,TRBV19,TRBD1,TGTGCCAGTAGTTTCGGACAGGGTTTCTATGGCTACACCTTC,CASSFGQGFYGYTF
TRBJ1-2,NA,TRBV7-9,NA,TGTGCCAGCAGCTTAGCACGGTCATCTAACTATGGCTACACCTTC,CASSLARSSNYGYTF
TRBJ2-5,NA,TRBV2,NA,TGTGCCAGCAGTGAATCCGCGCCAGGCCAAGAGACCCAGTACTTC,CASSESAPGQETQYF
TRBJ1-2,NA,TRBV27,NA,TGTGCCAGCAGTTTATTCGGAGCGGCCAATGGCTACACCTTC,CASSLFGAANGYTF
TRBJ2-6,NA,TRBV7-8,NA,TGTGCCAGCAGCTTACGTTCTGGGGCCAACGTCCTGACTTTC,CASSLRSGANVLTF
TRBJ2-7,NA,TRBV13,NA,TGTGCCAGCAGCCCGACAGGACGGACGAGCTCCTACGAGCAGTACTTC,CASSPTGRTSSYEQYF
TRBJ2-7,NA,TRBV19,NA,TGTGCCAGTAGTATAGATGGGACACCTACCTACGAGCAGTACTTC,CASSIDGTPTYEQYF
TRBJ2-5,NA,TRBV18,TRBD1,TGTGCCAGCTCCCGGGGACAGACGCAAGAGACCCAGTACTTC,CASSRGQTQETQYF
TRBJ1-4,NA,TRBV6-1,NA,TGTGCCACCTCCACAGGGATAGAAAAACTGTTTTTT,CATSTGIEKLFF
TRBJ2-1,NA,TRBV2,TRBD2,TGTGCCAGCAGTGAAGTCGGTAGCGGGAGTGAGTCCTACAATGAGCAGTTCTTC,CASSEVGSGSESYNEQFF
TRBJ2-1,once,TRBV5-8,TRBD1,TGTGCCAGCAGCTTGGGACAGGGGTCTACCATAGGCAACAATGAGCAGTTCTTC,CASSLGQGSTIGNNEQFF
TRBJ2-1,once,TRBV4-2,NA,TGTGCCAGCAGCCAGCTGGGGCAAGGGCCCGAGTCCCCCTACAATGAGCAGTTCTTC,CASSQLGQGPESPYNEQFF
TRBJ1-1,NA,TRBV7-8,NA,TGTGCCAGCAGCTTAGTAGGAGGCAGAGTGGGGACTGAAGCTTTCTTT,CASSLVGGRVGTEAFF
TRBJ2-3,NA,TRBV5-4,TRBD2,TGTGCCAGCAGCCAAAAGCGGGACGGCACAGATACGCAGTATTTT,CASSQKRDGTDTQYF
TRBJ1-2,NA,TRBV15,NA,TGTGCCACCAGGACAGGAACCTCCTATGGCTACACCTTC,CATRTGTSYGYTF
TRBJ2-7,NA,TRBV5-5,TRBD1,TGTGCCAGCAGCCTGGGACAGTTCTCCTACGAGCAGTACTTC,CASSLGQFSYEQYF
TRBJ2-7,once,TRBV28,NA,TGTGCCAGCAGACCCCCCAACAGTTTCTCCTACGAGCAGTACTTC,CASRPPNSFSYEQYF
TRBJ1-5,NA,TRBV2,NA,TGTGCCAGCAGACGGGACTCCCGGTTGGGAGGTCAGCCCCAGCATTTT,CASRRDSRLGGQPQHF
TRBJ1-2,few,TRBV29-1,NA,TGCAGCGTTGAAGAAACATCTTATGGCTACACCTTC,CSVEETSYGYTF
TRBJ2-1,NA,TRBV14,NA,TGTGCCAGCAGCCAAGATCGGGGGAGGAGGGTTGAGCAGTTCTTC,CASSQDRGRRVEQFF
TRBJ1-1,NA,TRBV28,TRBD1,TGTGCCAGCAGACTGGGACAGTTAAACACTGAAGCTTTCTTT,CASRLGQLNTEAFF
TRBJ2-7,NA,TRBV2,NA,TGTGCCAGCAGTGAATTAGGTGCTAGCTCCTACGAGCAGTACTTC,CASSELGASSYEQYF
TRBJ1-5,NA,TRBV28,NA,TGTGCCAGCAGTCTGGACAGCCCCAATCAGCCCCAGCATTTT,CASSLDSPNQPQHF
TRBJ2-1,NA,TRBV28,NA,TGTGCCAGCAGTTTATTAGGCCCGAGGAATGAGCAGTTCTTC,CASSLLGPRNEQFF
TRBJ2-7,NA,TRBV2,TRBD1,TGTGCCAGCAGTGGACAGGGCCCCTACGAGCAGTACTTC,CASSGQGPYEQYF